The clone carrying this TCR beta chain was recorded a few times. As yet, its antigen is unknown. Authors of the study amplified TCR beta CDR3 regions from RNA transcripts. The TCR CDR3 was amplified in a first-round RT-PCR using the HTBI primer set. Via MiXCR, TCRdb re-called the multiplex PCR reads, giving one row per CDR3 protein. The table has roughly 580,000 distinct CDR3 sequences, about 15% seen once; the top ten hold 5.8%. This sample is drawn from a study of T cells in Graves' hyperthyroidism and ophthalmopathy. Broader study findings: Most expanded thyroid clonotypes above 0.001 also appeared in blood.

With a duration under 2 months, the hyperthyroidism was newly diagnosed in patients aged 18 to 65. Diagnosing involved the use of clinical symptoms, serum thyroxine and TRAb, thyroid ultrasound and orbital computed tomography. Ahead of any ophthalmopathy symptoms, the blood sample was obtained at the first diagnosis of hyperthyroidism. The CDR3 spans 16 residues. Germline-derived CDR1 and CDR2 are MNHNS and SASEGT. V lost 10 bases to trimming and J lost 2 bases; unmatched junction nucleotides: 14. This clonotype originated in a woman in her twenties or thirties with Graves' hyperthyroidism that later progressed to Graves' ophthalmopathy. The sequenced material came from blood. The rearrangement uses TRBV6-1 and TRBJ1-3; 7 nucleotides match TRBD1. CDR3 residues: CANTPRNRGTGNTIYF. The CDR3 bases are TGTGCCAACACTCCCCGCAACAGGGGAACTGGAAACACCATATATTTT.